These T cell receptor beta chains were read from a single sample in a study of T cell responses to AZD1222 COVID-19 vaccine. Profiled with immunoSEQ multiplex PCR; TCRdb holds only in-frame clones, not every one. The table has about 150,000 clones, approximately 92% seen once. Material: peripheral blood, obtained 28 days after the second AZD1222 dose. All receptors come from an adult who received the AZD1222 COVID-19 vaccine. CDR3s include the opening cysteine and the closing phenylalanine or tryptophan. The D gene is left open where the match is weak. For some rows the clone size is stated as once, few or many, or as a class when expanded; others skip it.

d_gene	abundance	v_gene	j_gene	CDR3aa	CDR3nt
TRBD2	NA	TRBV3-1/TRBV3-2	TRBJ2-1	CASSHRGGRVYNEQFF	TGTGCCAGCAGCCACCGGGGGGGGAGGGTATACAATGAGCAGTTCTTC
TRBD1	NA	TRBV12-5	TRBJ1-2	CASGLDRQGERSGYTF	TGTGCTAGTGGTTTGGACCGACAGGGGGAGAGGAGTGGCTACACCTTC
TRBD1	NA	TRBV6-4	TRBJ2-1	CASSKETGINNEQFF	TGTGCCAGCAGCAAGGAGACAGGGATAAACAATGAGCAGTTCTTC
NA	NA	TRBV9	TRBJ2-5	CASSVEASAYQETQYF	TGTGCCAGCAGCGTAGAGGCTAGCGCGTACCAAGAGACCCAGTACTTC
NA	once	TRBV19	TRBJ2-7	CASRAGTYDSYEQYF	TGTGCCAGTCGAGCCGGGACATACGACTCCTACGAGCAGTACTTC
NA	NA	TRBV28	TRBJ1-5	CASSWGDNQPQHF	TGTGCCAGCAGTTGGGGTGACAATCAGCCCCAGCATTTT
TRBD1	NA	TRBV7-3	TRBJ1-2	CASSSWTGPNYGYTF	TGTGCCAGCAGCTCCTGGACAGGGCCAAACTATGGCTACACCTTC
NA	NA	TRBV4-3	TRBJ1-1	CASSQETGSEAFF	TGCGCCAGCAGCCAAGAGACCGGTTCTGAAGCTTTCTTT
NA	NA	TRBV7-2	TRBJ1-2	CASSPSGSNYGYTF	TGTGCCAGCAGCCCATCAGGATCTAACTATGGCTACACCTTC
TRBD1	once	TRBV18	TRBJ1-5	CASSGTASNQPQHF	TGTGCCAGCTCAGGGACAGCTAGCAATCAGCCCCAGCATTTT
NA	few	TRBV4-3	TRBJ1-1	CASSQGILNTEAFF	TGCGCCAGCAGCCAAGGGATCCTGAACACTGAAGCTTTCTTT
TRBD1	NA	TRBV4-1	TRBJ2-1	CASSPTGSRQGEQFF	TGCGCCAGCAGCCCGACAGGGTCCCGCCAAGGGGAGCAGTTCTTC
TRBD1	NA	TRBV10-2	TRBJ2-3	CASRGTGTDTQYF	TGCGCCAGCAGGGGGACAGGGACAGATACGCAGTATTTT
NA	NA	TRBV7-2	TRBJ1-2	CASSLMSPYGYTF	TGTGCCAGCAGCTTAATGAGCCCCTATGGCTACACCTTC
NA	once	TRBV5-1	TRBJ2-1	CASSLLGEGEQFF	TGCGCCAGCAGCTTATTAGGGGAAGGTGAGCAGTTCTTC
NA	NA	TRBV11-2	TRBJ2-7	CASVNQGIPYEQYF	TGTGCCAGCGTCAACCAGGGGATCCCCTACGAGCAGTACTTC
NA	NA	TRBV24-1	TRBJ2-1	CATSATGHEQFF	TGTGCCACCAGTGCCACCGGGCACGAGCAGTTCTTC
NA	NA	TRBV7-2	TRBJ2-2	CASSLVSGTGELFF	TGTGCCAGCAGCTTAGTTTCGGGCACCGGGGAGCTGTTTTTT
NA	NA	TRBV28	TRBJ2-1	CASSLRLGSYNEQFF	TGTGCCAGCAGCCTAAGGCTAGGCTCCTACAATGAGCAGTTCTTC
NA	NA	TRBV11-2	TRBJ2-1	CASSLSGQSSYNEQFF	TGTGCCAGCAGCTTGTCCGGGCAGAGCTCCTACAATGAGCAGTTCTTC
NA	NA	TRBV19	TRBJ1-6	CASSIGISPLHF	TGTGCCAGTAGTATCGGGATATCACCCCTCCACTTT
TRBD2	once	TRBV28	TRBJ2-7	CASSLSWAGGTYEQYF	TGTGCCAGCAGTTTAAGTTGGGCGGGAGGGACCTACGAGCAGTACTTC
NA	NA	TRBV6-5	TRBJ1-2	CASRDAGAHYYGYTF	TGTGCCAGCAGGGACGCTGGCGCCCACTACTATGGCTACACCTTC
TRBD2	NA	TRBV5-1	TRBJ2-7	CASSLVAGGANEQYF	TGCGCCAGCAGCTTGGTTGCGGGAGGAGCGAACGAGCAGTACTTC
NA	NA	TRBV6-5	TRBJ2-7	CASSYGPGDPYEQYF	TGTGCCAGCAGCTACGGGCCAGGGGACCCCTACGAGCAGTACTTC
NA	NA	TRBV20-1	TRBJ1-2	CSVGPYGYTF	TGCAGTGTTGGACCCTATGGCTACACCTTC
NA	NA	TRBV12-1	TRBJ1-2	CASSGDGGWYGYTF	TGTGCCAGCAGCGGGGACGGGGGTTGGTATGGCTACACCTTC
NA	few	TRBV2	TRBJ1-2	CASQPVNYGYTF	TGTGCCAGCCAACCGGTTAACTATGGCTACACCTTC
NA	NA	TRBV7-9	TRBJ2-3	CASSQLVGDTQYF	TGTGCCAGCAGCCAGCTTGTGGGAGATACGCAGTATTTT
NA	NA	TRBV7-2	TRBJ1-5	CASSFAGQPQHF	TGTGCCAGCAGCTTTGCAGGTCAGCCCCAGCATTTT
TRBD1	NA	TRBV9	TRBJ2-4	CASSGGQGKNIQYF	TGTGCCAGCAGCGGTGGACAGGGGAAAAACATTCAGTACTTC
NA	NA	TRBV10-3	TRBJ2-5	CAISVATSETQYF	TGTGCCATCAGTGTCGCGACGTCGGAGACCCAGTACTTC
NA	few	TRBV5-1	TRBJ1-1	CASALFLGGNTEAFF	TGCGCCAGCGCCTTATTTCTGGGGGGGAACACTGAAGCTTTCTTT
TRBD2	NA	TRBV6-2/TRBV6-3	TRBJ2-7	CASSYGLAGAYEQYF	TGTGCCAGCAGTTACGGACTAGCGGGGGCCTACGAGCAGTACTTC
NA	few	TRBV3-1/TRBV3-2	TRBJ1-2	CASSQGGRLGYTF	TGTGCCAGCAGCCAAGGTGGACGGCTCGGCTACACCTTC
NA	NA	TRBV19	TRBJ1-2	CASSIDRQSMSGYTF	TGTGCCAGTAGTATAGATCGACAGTCGATGAGCGGCTACACCTTC
TRBD2	NA	TRBV6-1	TRBJ2-1	CASSAPRREGFNEQFF	TGTGCCAGCAGTGCTCCAAGGCGGGAGGGCTTCAATGAGCAGTTCTTC
NA	NA	TRBV7-9	TRBJ1-5	CASSLARDNQPQHF	TGTGCCAGCAGCTTAGCGCGGGACAATCAGCCCCAGCATTTT
NA	NA	TRBV21-1	TRBJ1-4	CASSKEGATNEKLFF	TGTGCCAGCAGCAAAGAGGGGGCAACTAATGAAAAACTGTTTTTT
NA	NA	TRBV2	TRBJ1-4	CASSLNPQGTNEKLFF	TGTGCCAGCAGTCTCAACCCACAGGGAACTAATGAAAAACTGTTTTTT
NA	NA	TRBV3-1/TRBV3-2	TRBJ1-5	CASSQGSRTASPQHF	TGTGCCAGCAGCCAAGGGTCTCGGACTGCCAGCCCCCAGCATTTT